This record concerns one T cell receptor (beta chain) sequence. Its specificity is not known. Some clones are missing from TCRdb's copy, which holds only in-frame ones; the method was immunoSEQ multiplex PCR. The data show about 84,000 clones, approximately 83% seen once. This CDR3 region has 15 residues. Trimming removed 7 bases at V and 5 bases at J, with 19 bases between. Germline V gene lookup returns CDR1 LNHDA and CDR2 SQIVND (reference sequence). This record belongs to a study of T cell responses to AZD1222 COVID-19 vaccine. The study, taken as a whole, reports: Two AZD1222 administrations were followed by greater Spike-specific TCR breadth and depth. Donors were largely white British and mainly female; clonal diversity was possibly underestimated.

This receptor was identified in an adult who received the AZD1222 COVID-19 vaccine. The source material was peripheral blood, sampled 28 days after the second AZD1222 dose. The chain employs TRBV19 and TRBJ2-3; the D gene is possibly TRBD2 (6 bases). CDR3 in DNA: TGTGCCAGTACGCGTCGGACCCTGGGGGGAGATACGCAGTATTTT. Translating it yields CASTRRTLGGDTQYF.